This T cell receptor beta chain originates from a study of vaccination and CD4 T cells after COVID-19. Study-level background: Timing of post-vaccine sample collection was a median approximately 70 days after dose two, with a range of 14 to 241. Stimulation used overlapping spike peptides from SARS-CoV-2, HCoV-NL63, HCoV-OC43 and HCoV-229E.

Sample treatment: approximately 11-day PBMC culture with coronavirus spike peptide pools or control peptides (ViraFEST assay). Study-wide findings and caveats: The study found median SARS-CoV-2-reactive clonotypes rising from approximately 21 to 40, not significantly.

Oncomine TCR Beta short-read sequencing was applied to DNA from cultured CD4+ T cells. TCRdb reprocessed the PCR reads via MiXCR and lists one record per CDR3 protein. The repertoire holds approximately 20,000 distinct CDR3 sequences, with approximately 70% as singletons. This CDR3 is built from 13 residues. The germline V gene has CDR1 SGHRS and CDR2 YFSETQ. Trimming stripped 4 bases from V and 3 bases from J, with 9 bases between. Notes on this clonotype: Its antigen is as yet unknown.

This clonotype was obtained from a human donor who had recovered from COVID-19. Sequenced input: CD4+ T cells from blood, cultured in vitro. The V and J genes are TRBV5-1 and TRBJ2-3, with a weak D call TRBD2 (6 bases). This chain's CDR3 is CASSGSGTDTQYF. The CDR3 nucleotides read TGCGCCAGCAGCGGTAGCGGAACAGATACGCAGTATTTT.